Here is one T cell receptor beta chain with its context. Its specificity is unknown. The record originates from a study of cytomegalovirus exposure and HLA in healthy donors. Study findings and constraints: Prior analysis indicated that the majority of TCR beta V segments exhibited productivity approximately 87% or approximately 30% of the time. The records held CMV serostatus as the only immune exposure information.

The PCR contained 60 Vbeta and 13 Jbeta primers. Produced via immunoSEQ multiplex PCR; TCRdb's table is partial and in-frame only. The sample holds roughly 170,000 clones, 70% to 85% seen once. This CDR3 has 15 residues. In germline, CDR1 is SGHAT, CDR2 FQNNGV. V lost 0 bases, J lost 6 bases, and 7 bases stayed unmatched. Donors were ostensibly healthy at sampling, although undocumented immune exposures were probable. Sequencing was performed on PBMCs. The sequence came from a man between 18 and 29 years old in good health and CMV-seronegative. V gene TRBV11-2 combines with J gene TRBJ2-7; 8 bases agree with TRBD2. The DNA for the CDR3 is TGTGCCAGCAGCTTAGACGGGAGGGCCCCTCGCGAGCAGTACTTC. Its protein is CASSLDGRAPREQYF.